The 4 T cell receptor beta chains below come from one sample, sequenced in a study of T cell responses to AZD1222 COVID-19 vaccine. Sequencing was performed with immunoSEQ multiplex PCR; in TCRdb, only in-frame clones are kept and a portion is missing. The table includes roughly 100,000 clones, over 85% detected once. Specimen: peripheral blood, collected on day 0 of AZD1222 vaccination. These receptors originate from an adult in good health.

V is TRBV6-1 and J is TRBJ2-7; D remains unclear. The germline V and J ends were trimmed by 3 bases and 0 bases, with 9 bases remaining between them. Per the germline V gene, CDR1 is MNHNS and CDR2 is SASEGT. The CDR3 is 14 amino acids. DNA of the CDR3: TGTGCCAGCAGTGACCCCGCGAGCTCCTACGAGCAGTACTTC. Translation: CASSDPASSYEQYF.

The V call is TRBV19, the J call TRBJ1-1; tentative D call: TRBD1 (6 bases). CDR3 size: 18 residues. Germline V gene sequence: CDR1 LNHDA, CDR2 SQIVND (reference sequence). With 6 bases removed from V and 0 bases from J, the gap between germline ends came to 23 bases. This CDR3 reads CASSLTLGGVEMNTEAFF. As DNA, the CDR3 is TGTGCCAGTAGCCTAACTCTAGGGGGGGTCGAGATGAACACTGAAGCTTTCTTT.

This sequence joins TRBV12-3 or TRBV12-4 and TRBJ2-1; D is possibly TRBD2 (5 bases). The CDR3 totals 12 residues. V shed 6 bases and J shed 12 bases, with 15 bases lying between them. In DNA form, the CDR3 reads TGTGCCAGCAGCTATGGACTGGGCTCGCAGTTCTTC. It codes for CASSYGLGSQFF.

The chain employs TRBV19 and TRBJ1-2, with D unresolved. Germline assignment: CDR1 LNHDA and CDR2 SQIVND (reference sequence). Trimming took 5 bases from V and 6 from J, leaving 13 bases between them. The CDR3 spans 13 residues. Here the CDR3 reads CASSLRASNGYTF. Here the CDR3 DNA reads TGTGCCAGTAGTCTTCGGGCGAGTAATGGCTACACCTTC. The variable domain in full, completed from reference TRBV19 and TRBJ1-2, reads DGGITQSPKYLFRKEGQNVTLSCEQNLNHDAMYWYRQDPGQGLRLIYYSQIVNDFQKGDIAEGYSVSREKKESFPLTVTSAQKNPTAFYLCASSLRASNGYTFGSGTRLTVV.